This is a list of T cell receptor beta chains from one sample in a study of T-cell reconstitution after alpha-beta-depleted transplantation in children. TCRdb processed the PCR reads anew with MiXCR; each CDR3 protein has one entry. In the table there are hundreds of thousands of distinct CDR3 sequences, about 16% of which are singletons. The specimen comprised PBMCs, mostly from graft donor cells, sampled 360 days after TCRalphabeta/CD19-depleted stem cell transplant. Receptors were obtained from a boy under three years old who had a stem cell transplant for Wiskott-Aldrich syndrome, so the T cells may come from the graft donor. CDR3s leave out the opening cysteine and the closing phenylalanine or tryptophan. The order of the fields is V gene, J gene, clone size, CDR3 protein. Expanded clones are given a class, and other clones once, few, many or no size at all.

>TRBV2|TRBJ1-2|NA
ASSVGVGHYGYT
>TRBV18|TRBJ2-3|many
ASSLRSPDTQY
>TRBV20-1|TRBJ2-1|NA
SARKNHGVGPLGEQF
>TRBV30|TRBJ2-7|NA
AWNRGADYEQY
>TRBV9|TRBJ2-2|few
ASSSNPHTEGKNTGELF
>TRBV2|TRBJ2-7|few
ASNRAWDYEQY
>TRBV6-5|TRBJ2-7|few
ASSYRTETYEQY
>TRBV12-3/TRBV12-4|TRBJ2-4|NA
TSSFGTGGWFVRKNIQY
>TRBV1|TRBJ2-3|few
TSSPLAGVNTQY
>TRBV19|TRBJ1-1|few
ASSIGQGRPNTEAF
>TRBV18|TRBJ2-2|NA
ASSPLQTGELF
>TRBV6-1|TRBJ1-2|NA
ASSDTLTNPRGYT
>TRBV4-2|TRBJ2-7|few
ASSQGHGQTYEQY
>TRBV6-6|TRBJ1-1|few
ASSSVGGTEAF
>TRBV4-1|TRBJ2-2|few
ASSPPSGINTGELF
>TRBV5-1|TRBJ2-7|NA
ASSPGSDQEQY
>TRBV6-1|TRBJ1-1|NA
ASQSPVGTEAF
>TRBV6-2/TRBV6-3|TRBJ1-5|few
ASSYRSRWNQPQH
>TRBV5-1|TRBJ2-1|few
ASSPQVGSTNEQF
>TRBV6-1|TRBJ2-1|NA
ASIAGLRFSYNEQF
>TRBV6-5|TRBJ1-1|NA
ASSYSRGRLTEAF
>TRBV6-2/TRBV6-3|TRBJ2-7|NA
ASSYDGPPYEQY
>TRBV19|TRBJ2-1|NA
ASSMVGIQGEQF
>TRBV24-1|TRBJ2-2|NA
ATSDVAPDTGELF
>TRBV15|TRBJ2-2|NA
ATSRDLGTRLGELF
>TRBV20-1|TRBJ2-1|NA
SANGLAGGYNEQF
>TRBV30|TRBJ2-1|NA
AWRGLADSYNEQF
>TRBV6-2/TRBV6-3|TRBJ2-3|many
ASSLIGDTQY
>TRBV4-3|TRBJ2-1|NA
ASSHRPLAGGRNEQF
>TRBV12-3/TRBV12-4|TRBJ2-7|few
ASSPPGGRAFIEQY
>TRBV12-3/TRBV12-4|TRBJ1-2|NA
ASSLQGVDGYT
>TRBV29-1|TRBJ2-1|few
STAKGVYNEQF
>TRBV4-1|TRBJ1-1|few
ASSSPDSYTEAF
>TRBV28|TRBJ2-2|many
ASSPQLTSMNTGELF
>TRBV12-3/TRBV12-4|TRBJ1-1|NA
ASRGGTENTEAF
>TRBV10-3|TRBJ2-7|few
AISDGLVPHEQY
>TRBV12-3/TRBV12-4|TRBJ1-3|NA
ASSLIRGNTIY
>TRBV4-2|TRBJ2-5|NA
ASSLRRASGGETQY
>TRBV20-1|TRBJ2-5|NA
SASQEETQY
>TRBV27|TRBJ2-7|few
ASSLYYGTLAYEQY
>TRBV25-1|TRBJ1-4|few
ASSERRAGGKSEKLF
>TRBV4-3|TRBJ2-7|few
ASSQDRHTGTAFYEQY
>TRBV20-1|TRBJ2-7|NA
SANRVGYEQY
>TRBV12-3/TRBV12-4|TRBJ1-6|few
ASSPFPSGHS
>TRBV6-2/TRBV6-3|TRBJ2-5|few
ASSYYPWRERRETQY
>TRBV6-2/TRBV6-3|TRBJ1-1|NA
ASSRWGGTEAF
>TRBV24-1|TRBJ2-1|NA
ATSPLSGHPYNEQF
>TRBV30|TRBJ2-7|NA
AWTRTGVTYEQY
>TRBV12-3/TRBV12-4|TRBJ2-7|NA
ASSLYGRSSYEQY
>TRBV12-3/TRBV12-4|TRBJ2-3|many
ASSPGTKSTDTQY
>TRBV10-2|TRBJ2-1|many
ASSEVWSPIYNEQF
>TRBV2|TRBJ2-5|few
ASTQGMKGETQY
>TRBV12-3/TRBV12-4|TRBJ2-5|few
ASSVDRGEGETQY
>TRBV20-1|TRBJ2-5|NA
SARLASQETQY
>TRBV6-1|TRBJ1-5|few
ASSTLGTPREPQH
>TRBV15|TRBJ2-5|NA
ATSRDSGLAHQETQY
>TRBV20-1|TRBJ2-3|once
SARGFSLRTDTQY
>TRBV12-3/TRBV12-4|TRBJ1-5|few
ASRRGQLNQPQH
>TRBV20-1|TRBJ2-3|NA
SATWEGDTQY